A selection of T cell receptor beta chains follows, all from one sample in a study of radiotherapy plus CTLA-4 blockade in lung cancer. The data were produced by immunoSEQ multiplex PCR, yet TCRdb's version contains in-frame clones alone and is incomplete. Among roughly 110,000 clones, about 83% were seen once, and the ten largest hold 2% to 3%. Here the sequenced sample was peripheral blood, taken from a patient treated with radiotherapy plus ipilimumab. Receptor source: a human donor with non-small cell lung cancer that progressed on radiotherapy plus ipilimumab. Some clones in this sample may be carry-over from other donors' samples. Both conserved end residues are part of each CDR3. Each record gives: D gene, clone size, CDR3 length, J gene, V gene, CDR3 DNA, CDR3 protein. D genes are given only for firm matches. Clone size is stated in some rows and not others, as once, few, many or a class when expanded.

TRBD2,once,14,TRBJ2-7,TRBV2,TGTGCCAGCCGGTCAATTGGACTAGCCTACGAGCAGTACTTC,CASRSIGLAYEQYF
TRBD2,.,15,TRBJ2-7,TRBV5-4,TGTGCCAGCAGCCTTCTTAGCGGGGGCGCGTACGAGCAGTACTTC,CASSLLSGGAYEQYF
TRBD1,.,16,TRBJ1-2,TRBV2,TGTGCCAGCAGTGACAGGGACAGGGGCGCCTCTTCTGGCTACACCTTC,CASSDRDRGASSGYTF
.,once,15,TRBJ2-7,TRBV11-3,TGTGCCAGCAGCCTACGACACGCAGCTTCCTACGAGCAGTACTTC,CASSLRHAASYEQYF
TRBD1,few,17,TRBJ1-3,TRBV6-4,TGTGCCACTCAGGGGGACAGAAGAGCTTGCTCTGGAAACACCATATATTTT,CATQGDRRACSGNTIYF
TRBD2,few,15,TRBJ2-2,TRBV7-3,TGTGCCAGCAGCACATCGAGCGGGGTGGCCGGGGAGCTGTTTTTT,CASSTSSGVAGELFF
.,.,10,TRBJ2-1,TRBV6-5,TGTGCCAGCAGGGACAATGAGCAGTTCTTC,CASRDNEQFF
.,.,15,TRBJ1-1,TRBV15,TGTGCCACCAGCAGAACCCGTGAGGTTGCCCCTGAAGCTTTCTTT,CATSRTREVAPEAFF
TRBD1,.,14,TRBJ1-2,TRBV27,TGTGCCAGCAGTCGAGAGGGACAGGGTGGCGGCTACACCTTC,CASSREGQGGGYTF
.,.,15,TRBJ2-4,TRBV5-4,TGTGCCAGCACTCACACCGGGTTGGCCAAAAACATTCAGTACTTC,CASTHTGLAKNIQYF
.,.,13,TRBJ1-4,TRBV2,TGTGCCAGCAGTGAACTAGGGACCGAAAAACTGTTTTTT,CASSELGTEKLFF
.,.,13,TRBJ2-4,TRBV5-6,TGTGCCAGCAGCTTTTGGGGCCGGGGCATTCAGTACTTC,CASSFWGRGIQYF
.,few,14,TRBJ1-4,TRBV21-1,TGTGCCAGCAGCAGACAGGGGGCAGGTGAAAAACTGTTTTTT,CASSRQGAGEKLFF
.,.,14,TRBJ2-7,TRBV6-6,TGTGCCAGCAGTTACGAGGGAGGACCCTACGAGCAGTACTTC,CASSYEGGPYEQYF
.,few,11,TRBJ1-2,TRBV11-2,TGTGCCAGCAGCTTAGGGTATGGCTACACCTTC,CASSLGYGYTF
.,once,12,TRBJ2-5,TRBV7-8,TGTGCCAGCAGCTTAAGGGGAGAGACCCAGTACTTC,CASSLRGETQYF
TRBD1,.,16,TRBJ2-5,TRBV5-1,TGCGCCAGCAGCTTAAGACAGGGGGCTCTCGGAGAGACCCAGTACTTC,CASSLRQGALGETQYF
.,.,15,TRBJ2-7,TRBV6-5,TGTGCCAGCAGTTACTCGGCAGGGTACTCCTACGAGCAGTACTTC,CASSYSAGYSYEQYF
.,.,15,TRBJ2-2,TRBV5-4,TGTGCCAGCAGCTTCGGGGGGCTCTTGACCGGGGAGCTGTTTTTT,CASSFGGLLTGELFF
.,.,11,TRBJ1-1,TRBV5-5,TGTGCCAGCAGCTTATACACTGAAGCTTTCTTT,CASSLYTEAFF
TRBD1,.,15,TRBJ1-5,TRBV2,TGTGCCAGCAGTTTAAGACAGGGAGTAGGACAGCCCCAGCATTTT,CASSLRQGVGQPQHF
.,few,16,TRBJ2-1,TRBV5-6,TGTGCCAGCAGCTTGGCCTTAAGGGGGGGTTACAATGAGCAGTTCTTC,CASSLALRGGYNEQFF
.,.,14,TRBJ2-5,TRBV14,TGTGCCAGCAGCCAAGGGACAGATGAAGAGACCCAGTACTTC,CASSQGTDEETQYF
.,.,13,TRBJ1-1,TRBV30,TGTGCCTGGAGTGTTAGGGGGGAGTCTGAAGCTTTCTTT,CAWSVRGESEAFF
.,few,14,TRBJ1-2,TRBV7-3,TGTGCCAGCAGCTTAACCCTACAGGGAGAAGGCTACACCTTC,CASSLTLQGEGYTF
.,many,18,TRBJ1-3,TRBV4-1,TGCGCCAGCAGCCAGGGCGGGGTAGGGGGGTACTCTGGAAACACCATATATTTT,CASSQGGVGGYSGNTIYF
.,.,14,TRBJ2-3,TRBV6-5,TGTGCCAGCAGTTACTTTGGGCTGCCAGATACGCAGTATTTT,CASSYFGLPDTQYF
TRBD1,.,17,TRBJ1-3,TRBV18,TGTGCCAGCTCACAACGGACAGGGGATATCTCTGGAAACACCATATATTTT,CASSQRTGDISGNTIYF
.,.,15,TRBJ1-2,TRBV5-8,TGTGCCAGCAGCTCGCCAGACAGACGAGGTAATGGCTACACCTTC,CASSSPDRRGNGYTF
TRBD1,.,11,TRBJ2-7,TRBV6-5,TGTGCCAGCAGTGAGACAGGGAAGCAGTACTTC,CASSETGKQYF
.,.,14,TRBJ2-5,TRBV5-1,TGCGCCAGCAGCTTGGCCGCTAGCCAAGAGACCCAGTACTTC,CASSLAASQETQYF
TRBD2,.,17,TRBJ2-1,TRBV27,TGTGCCAGCAGTTTTCTTAAGCTAGCGGGCTCCTACAATGAGCAGTTCTTC,CASSFLKLAGSYNEQFF
.,few,15,TRBJ2-4,TRBV11-2,TGTGCCAGCAGCCCCCTGAGGGGGGCAAAAAACATTCAGTACTTC,CASSPLRGAKNIQYF
.,.,14,TRBJ2-7,TRBV9,TGTGCCAGCAGCGTAGGGGGCGGTTTCTACGAGCAGTACTTC,CASSVGGGFYEQYF
.,.,14,TRBJ1-1,TRBV6-1,TGTGCCAGCATCTGGGGTCGGGAGAACACTGAAGCTTTCTTT,CASIWGRENTEAFF
.,few,16,TRBJ1-2,TRBV4-1,TGCGCCAGCAGCCAATCGCGGGGGCGCGGTGGCTATGGCTACACCTTC,CASSQSRGRGGYGYTF
.,.,19,TRBJ2-7,TRBV6-1,TGTGCCAGCAGTGAACCCCCTGGAGGGAGTCGGTTTGCTTTATCCGAGCAGTACTTC,CASSEPPGGSRFALSEQYF
TRBD2,.,14,TRBJ2-1,TRBV29-1,TGCAGCCTGCAAGCGGGGTTCTCCTACAATGAGCAGTTCTTC,CSLQAGFSYNEQFF
.,.,15,TRBJ1-5,TRBV7-8,TGTGCCAGCAGCTCGATGCAGGGGACCAATCAGCCCCAGCATTTT,CASSSMQGTNQPQHF
.,few,14,TRBJ1-2,TRBV28,TGTGCCAGCAGTTTAGGGACTGGGGTGTATGGCTACACCTTC,CASSLGTGVYGYTF
.,.,12,TRBJ2-3,TRBV18,TGTGCCAGCTCACCACTCGGAGATACGCAGTATTTT,CASSPLGDTQYF
TRBD1,.,16,TRBJ2-7,TRBV28,TGTGCCAGCAGTCCTGGGGGGACAGGATTTTGGTCCGAGCAGTACTTC,CASSPGGTGFWSEQYF
TRBD2,.,17,TRBJ2-7,TRBV19,TGTGCCAGTAGTCCCCGGGGGGGGTCCAAGGGCTCCTACGAGCAGTACTTC,CASSPRGGSKGSYEQYF
TRBD2,.,17,TRBJ2-5,TRBV5-1,TGCGCCAGCAGCTTCGGTTCCGGCGGGGGGGCTTTAGAGACCCAGTACTTC,CASSFGSGGGALETQYF
.,.,13,TRBJ2-2,TRBV5-1,TGCGCCAGCAGCTTCCAGAACACCGGGGAGCTGTTTTTT,CASSFQNTGELFF
.,.,15,TRBJ2-2,TRBV11-1,TGTGCCAGCAGCTTGAACAGGTGGAACACCGGGGAGCTGTTTTTT,CASSLNRWNTGELFF
.,few,16,TRBJ1-1,TRBV19,TGTGCCAGTGGCCGACGGGTCGGGACCTGGAACACTGAAGCTTTCTTT,CASGRRVGTWNTEAFF
.,.,13,TRBJ2-7,TRBV6-5,TGTGCCAGCAGTTACCTTACCTCCTACGAGCAGTACTTC,CASSYLTSYEQYF
.,once,21,TRBJ2-2,TRBV23-1,TGCGCCAGCAGTCAAGGTCGAGGCCAAGGCGCCTCACTGACGAACACCGGGGAGCTGTTTTTT,CASSQGRGQGASLTNTGELFF
.,.,14,TRBJ2-2,TRBV5-6,TGTGCCAGCAGCCACACCAGGGTTACCGGGGAGCTGTTTTTT,CASSHTRVTGELFF
.,.,16,TRBJ1-4,TRBV2,TGTGCCAGCAGTAGCCCAGGCGGAGGGGCTAATGAAAAACTGTTTTTT,CASSSPGGGANEKLFF
TRBD1,.,16,TRBJ2-1,TRBV4-3,TGCGCCAGCAGCCCGACCTTTGGACAGGGGAGACATGAGCAGTTCTTC,CASSPTFGQGRHEQFF